This T cell receptor beta chain was sequenced for a study of T cells in Graves' hyperthyroidism and ophthalmopathy. The V gene's germline CDR1 is MNHNS and CDR2 SASEGT. This CDR3 region has 14 residues. J gave up 0 bases and V 6 bases, and 4 bases lay outside the gene matches. Not enrolled were patients with uncontrolled infection, other autoimmune disease, pregnancy or lactation. Every diagnosis used clinical symptoms, serum thyroxine and TRAb, thyroid ultrasound and orbital computed tomography. RNA transcripts yielded amplified TCR beta CDR3 regions. Researchers ran a first-round RT-PCR on the TCR CDR3 using the HTBI primer set. One entry per CDR3 protein, called by TCRdb with MiXCR from the multiplex PCR reads. There are hundreds of thousands of distinct CDR3 sequences in the sample; around 19% occur only once, and around 15% lies in the top ten.

The V gene is TRBV6-1, the J gene TRBJ2-7, with 8 bases that match TRBD1. The clonotype comes from a woman aged 50 to 60 with Graves' hyperthyroidism that later progressed to Graves' ophthalmopathy. The source material was blood. The CDR3 spells CASRPTGGSYEQYF. CDR3 nucleotides: TGTGCCAGCAGGCCCACAGGGGGCTCCTACGAGCAGTACTTC.